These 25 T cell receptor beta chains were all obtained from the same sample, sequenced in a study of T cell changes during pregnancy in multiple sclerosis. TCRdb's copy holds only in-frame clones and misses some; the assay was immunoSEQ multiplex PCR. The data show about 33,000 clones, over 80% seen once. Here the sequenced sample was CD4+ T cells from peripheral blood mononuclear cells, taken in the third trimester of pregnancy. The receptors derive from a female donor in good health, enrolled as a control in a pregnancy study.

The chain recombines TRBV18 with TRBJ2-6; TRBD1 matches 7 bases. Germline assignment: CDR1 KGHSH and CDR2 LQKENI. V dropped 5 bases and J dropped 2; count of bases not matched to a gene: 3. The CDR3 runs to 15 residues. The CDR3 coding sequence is TGTGCCAGCTCAAACCAGGGGGCTGGGGCCAACGTCCTGACTTTC. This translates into CASSNQGAGANVLTF.

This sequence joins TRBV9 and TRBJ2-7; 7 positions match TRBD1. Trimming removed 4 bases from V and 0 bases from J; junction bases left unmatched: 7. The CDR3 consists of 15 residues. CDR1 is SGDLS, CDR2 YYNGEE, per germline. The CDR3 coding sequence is TGTGCCAGCAGCCCTCGGGACAGAACCTCCTACGAGCAGTACTTC. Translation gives CASSPRDRTSYEQYF.

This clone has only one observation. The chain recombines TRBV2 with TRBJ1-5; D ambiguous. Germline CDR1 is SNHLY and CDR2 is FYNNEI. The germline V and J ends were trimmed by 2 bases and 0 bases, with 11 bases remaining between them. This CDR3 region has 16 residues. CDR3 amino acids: CASSEMVQLSNQPQHF. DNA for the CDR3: TGTGCCAGCAGTGAAATGGTACAGCTTAGCAATCAGCCCCAGCATTTT.

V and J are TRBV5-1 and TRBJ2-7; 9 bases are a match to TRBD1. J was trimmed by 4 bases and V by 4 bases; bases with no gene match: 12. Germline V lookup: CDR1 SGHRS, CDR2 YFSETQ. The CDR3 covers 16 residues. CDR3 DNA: TGCGCCAGCAGCAAAAACAGGGGGCGATTGGTTTACGAGCAGTACTTC. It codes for CASSKNRGRLVYEQYF.

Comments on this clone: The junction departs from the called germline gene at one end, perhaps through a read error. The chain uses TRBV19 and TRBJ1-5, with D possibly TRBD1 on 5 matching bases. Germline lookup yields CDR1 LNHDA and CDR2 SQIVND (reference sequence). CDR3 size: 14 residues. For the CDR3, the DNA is TGTGCCAGTAGTATAGATCCCGGGACTCAGGCCCAGCATTTT. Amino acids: CASSIDPGTQAQHF.

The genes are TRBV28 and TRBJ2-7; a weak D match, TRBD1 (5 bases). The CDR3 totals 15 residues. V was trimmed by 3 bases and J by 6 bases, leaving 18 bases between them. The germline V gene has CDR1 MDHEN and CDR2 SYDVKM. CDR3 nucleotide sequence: TGTGCCAGCAGTTTGGGGCAGCCTTTTCCGGCCGAGCAGTACTTC. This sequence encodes CASSLGQPFPAEQYF.

CDR3 in amino acids: CASSLVAGVRGDRNSPLHF. The CDR3 DNA is TGTGCCAGCAGCTTAGTGGCGGGCGTCAGGGGAGATCGGAATTCACCCCTCCACTTT. V is TRBV11-2 and J is TRBJ1-6, with D tentatively TRBD1 (6 bases). The CDR3 loop spans 19 amino acids. With 1 base removed from V and 7 bases from J, the gap between germline ends came to 23 bases. Germline V lookup: CDR1 SGHAT, CDR2 FQNNGV.

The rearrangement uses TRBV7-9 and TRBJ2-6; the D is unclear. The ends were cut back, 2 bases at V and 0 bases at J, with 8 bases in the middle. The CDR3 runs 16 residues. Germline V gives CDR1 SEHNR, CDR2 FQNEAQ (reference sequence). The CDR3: CASSLTISSGANVLTF. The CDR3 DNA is TGTGCCAGCAGCTTAACTATTAGCTCTGGGGCCAACGTCCTGACTTTC.

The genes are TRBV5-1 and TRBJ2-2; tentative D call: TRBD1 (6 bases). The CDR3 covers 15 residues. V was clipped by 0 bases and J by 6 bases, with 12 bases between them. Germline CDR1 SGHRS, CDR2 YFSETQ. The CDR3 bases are TGCGCCAGCAGCTTGGAGGGGGAAAGGGCCGGGGAGCTGTTTTTT. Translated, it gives CASSLEGERAGELFF.

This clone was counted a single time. The CDR3 is CASSRQDGVTEAFF. The CDR3 region has the DNA TGTGCCAGCAGTCGACAGGATGGGGTCACTGAAGCTTTCTTT. The chain links TRBV9 to TRBJ1-1; D possibly corresponds to TRBD1 (6 bases). CDR1 and CDR2 (germline): SGDLS, YYNGEE. V gave up 5 bases and J gave up 4 bases, with 15 bases separating them. The CDR3 consists of 14 residues. Drawing the rest from reference TRBV9 and TRBJ1-1, the complete variable domain is DSGVTQTPKHLITATGQRVTLRCSPRSGDLSVYWYQQSLDQGLQFLIQYYNGEERAKGNILERFSAQQFPDLHSELNLSSLELGDSALYFCASSRQDGVTEAFFGQGTRLTVV.

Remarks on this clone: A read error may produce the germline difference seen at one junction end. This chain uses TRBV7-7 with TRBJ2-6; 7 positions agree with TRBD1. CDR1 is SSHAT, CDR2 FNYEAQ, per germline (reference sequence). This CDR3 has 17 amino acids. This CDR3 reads CASSLYPRGPGANVLTF. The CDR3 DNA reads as TGTGCTAGCAGCCTGTATCCTAGGGGGCCTGGGGCCAACGTCCTGACTTTC.

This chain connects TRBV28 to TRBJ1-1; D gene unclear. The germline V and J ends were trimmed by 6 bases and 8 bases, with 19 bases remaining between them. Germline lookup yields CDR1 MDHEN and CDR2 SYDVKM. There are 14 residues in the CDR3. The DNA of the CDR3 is TGTGCCAGCAGCCCCGGTGGAGGTAGAAGGGAAGCTTTCTTT. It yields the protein CASSPGGGRREAFF.

This chain's CDR3 is CASSRDKNTEAFF. CDR3 coding DNA: TGTGCCAGCAGCCGTGACAAGAACACTGAAGCTTTCTTT. V gene TRBV7-7 combines with J gene TRBJ1-1; D is undetermined. CDR3 size: 13 residues. Germline CDR1 SSHAT, CDR2 FNYEAQ (reference sequence). Trimming cost V 5 bases and J 1 base, with 8 bases left between them.

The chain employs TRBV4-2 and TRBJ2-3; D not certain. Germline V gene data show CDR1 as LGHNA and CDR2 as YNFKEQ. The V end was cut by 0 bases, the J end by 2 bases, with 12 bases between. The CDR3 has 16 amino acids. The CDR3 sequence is CASSQEGKWATDTQYF. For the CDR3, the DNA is TGTGCCAGCAGCCAAGAAGGAAAGTGGGCCACAGATACGCAGTATTTT.

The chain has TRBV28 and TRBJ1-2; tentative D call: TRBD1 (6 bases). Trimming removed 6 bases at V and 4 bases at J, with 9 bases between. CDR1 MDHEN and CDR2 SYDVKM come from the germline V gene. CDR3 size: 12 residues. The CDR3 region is CASRTGSYGYTF. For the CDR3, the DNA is TGTGCCAGCAGAACAGGGTCCTATGGCTACACCTTC.

As DNA, the CDR3 is TGTGCCAGCAGTTACTCCCGCACTATAGCGGCAGAGACCCAGTACTTC. Protein: CASSYSRTIAAETQYF. The gene calls are TRBV6-6 and TRBJ2-5, with D tentatively TRBD2 (6 bases). The CDR3 length is 16 residues. Per the germline V gene, CDR1 is MNHNY and CDR2 is SVGAGI (reference sequence). Trimming pared 0 bases from V and 4 bases from J, leaving 15 bases between.

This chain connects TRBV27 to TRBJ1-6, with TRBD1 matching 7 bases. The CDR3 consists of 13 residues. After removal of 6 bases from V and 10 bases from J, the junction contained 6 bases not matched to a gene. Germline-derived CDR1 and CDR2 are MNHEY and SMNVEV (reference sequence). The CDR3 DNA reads TGTGCCAGCAGGGGACCAGGGGGATCACCCCTCCACTTT. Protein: CASRGPGGSPLHF.

Here the CDR3 reads CASSISHSAGVFYGYTF. The CDR3 DNA reads as TGTGCCAGTAGTATAAGCCACTCTGCAGGGGTGTTCTATGGCTACACCTTC. The genes are TRBV19 and TRBJ1-2; the D gene is possibly TRBD1 (6 bases). With 2 bases removed from V and 4 bases from J, the gap between germline ends came to 20 bases. The CDR3 sequence is 17 residues long. Per the germline V gene, CDR1 is LNHDA and CDR2 is SQIVND (reference sequence). Together with reference TRBV19 and TRBJ1-2, the CDR3 gives the full variable domain: DGGITQSPKYLFRKEGQNVTLSCEQNLNHDAMYWYRQDPGQGLRLIYYSQIVNDFQKGDIAEGYSVSREKKESFPLTVTSAQKNPTAFYLCASSISHSAGVFYGYTFGSGTRLTVV.

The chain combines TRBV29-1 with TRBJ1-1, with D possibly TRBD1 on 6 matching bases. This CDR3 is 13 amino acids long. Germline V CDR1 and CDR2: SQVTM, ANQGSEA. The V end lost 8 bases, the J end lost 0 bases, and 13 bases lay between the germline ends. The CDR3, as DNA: TGCAGCCACAGGGAGAACATGAACACTGAAGCTTTCTTT. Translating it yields CSHRENMNTEAFF.

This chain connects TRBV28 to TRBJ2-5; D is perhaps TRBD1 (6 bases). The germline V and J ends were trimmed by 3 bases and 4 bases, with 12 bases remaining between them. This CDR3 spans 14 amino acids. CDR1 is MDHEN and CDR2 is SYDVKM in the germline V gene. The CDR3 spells CASSLDRGGETQYF. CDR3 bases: TGTGCCAGCAGTTTGGACAGAGGAGGAGAGACCCAGTACTTC.

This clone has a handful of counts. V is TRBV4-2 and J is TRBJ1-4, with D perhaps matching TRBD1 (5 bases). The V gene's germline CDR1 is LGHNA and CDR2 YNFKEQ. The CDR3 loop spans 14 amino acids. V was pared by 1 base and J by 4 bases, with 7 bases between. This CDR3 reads CASSQAGHNEKLFF. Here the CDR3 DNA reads TGTGCCAGCAGCCAAGCTGGACATAATGAAAAACTGTTTTTT.

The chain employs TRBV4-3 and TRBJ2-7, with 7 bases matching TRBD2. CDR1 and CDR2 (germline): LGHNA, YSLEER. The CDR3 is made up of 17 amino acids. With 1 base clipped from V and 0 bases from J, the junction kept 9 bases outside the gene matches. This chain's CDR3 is CASSQGRAGGSSYEQYF. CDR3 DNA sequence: TGCGCCAGCAGCCAAGGTCGGGCGGGCGGGAGCTCCTACGAGCAGTACTTC.

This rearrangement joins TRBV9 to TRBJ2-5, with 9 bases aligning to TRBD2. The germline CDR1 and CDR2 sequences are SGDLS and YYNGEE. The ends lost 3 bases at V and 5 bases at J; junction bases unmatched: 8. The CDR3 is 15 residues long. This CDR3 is CASSGPISGSETQYF. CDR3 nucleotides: TGTGCCAGCAGCGGACCCATTAGCGGGAGCGAGACCCAGTACTTC.

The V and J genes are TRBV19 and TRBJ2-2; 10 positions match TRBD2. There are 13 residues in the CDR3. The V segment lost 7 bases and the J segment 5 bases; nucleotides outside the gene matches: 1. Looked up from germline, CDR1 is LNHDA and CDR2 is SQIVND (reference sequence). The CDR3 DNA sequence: TGTGCCAGTAAGCGGGGGGGGACCGGGGAGCTGTTTTTT. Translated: CASKRGGTGELFF.

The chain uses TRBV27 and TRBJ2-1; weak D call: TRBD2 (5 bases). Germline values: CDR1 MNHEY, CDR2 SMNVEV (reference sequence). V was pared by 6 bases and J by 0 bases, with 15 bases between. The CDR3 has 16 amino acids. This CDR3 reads CASRPTSVGSYNEQFF. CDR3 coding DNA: TGTGCCAGCAGACCTACTAGTGTGGGCTCCTACAATGAGCAGTTCTTC.